These 27 T cell receptor beta chains originate from one sample sequenced in a study of blood T cell repertoires in COVID-19. Method: immunoSEQ multiplex PCR; TCRdb's copy keeps in-frame clones and lacks some. This table has a few hundred thousand clones, about four fifths appearing once. Sample: peripheral blood. The source is a human donor with acute or convalescent COVID-19. The donor label of this sample is uncertain.

The chain employs TRBV29-1 and TRBJ2-2; the D gene is possibly TRBD1 (6 bases). V was cut by 1 base and J by 3 bases, with 18 bases left in between. This CDR3 is built from 17 residues. Germline V CDR1 and CDR2: SQVTM, ANQGSEA. The CDR3 DNA reads as TGCAGCGTTGAAGTAAGGGGATTGGACAGAGACACCGGGGAGCTGTTTTTT. This translates into CSVEVRGLDRDTGELFF.

The table lists this clone with many counts. The chain joins TRBV2 to TRBJ2-1, with 7 positions matching TRBD2. This CDR3 spans 11 amino acids. J lost 10 bases, V lost 6 bases, and 3 bases had no gene match. The germline gives CDR1 SNHLY, CDR2 FYNNEI. CDR3 loop: CASRSAGEQFF. The CDR3 nucleotides are TGTGCCAGCAGGTCAGCGGGAGAGCAGTTCTTC. Using reference TRBV2 and TRBJ2-1 for the parts outside the CDR3, the full variable domain is EPEVTQTPSHQVTQMGQEVILRCVPISNHLYFYWYRQILGQKVEFLVSFYNNEISEKSEIFDDQFSVERPDGSNFTLKIRSTKLEDSAMYFCASRSAGEQFFGPGTRLTVL.

The CDR3, as DNA: TGTGCCTGGAAAGTGGGGGGGGCTAAAGAGACCCAGTACTTC. Protein product: CAWKVGGAKETQYF. The V and J genes are TRBV30 and TRBJ2-5, with D possibly TRBD2 on 7 matching bases. CDR3 length: 14 residues. CDR1 GTSNPN and CDR2 SVGIG come from the germline V gene (reference sequence). The V end was cut by 4 bases, the J end by 3 bases, with 15 bases between.

With respect to this clone: The identical CDR3 is also encoded by other nucleotide sequences in the sample. V gene TRBV7-8 combines with J gene TRBJ2-1; 11 nucleotides line up with TRBD2. CDR3 length equals 16 residues. CDR1 and CDR2 from the germline V gene are SGHVS and FQNEAQ. V shed 5 bases, J shed 2 bases, and the junction held 5 bases outside the gene matches. The CDR3 nucleotides read TGTGCCAGCAGCGTAGGGGGACTAGCGGCCTACAATGAGCAGTTCTTC. Protein: CASSVGGLAAYNEQFF.

This chain uses TRBV6-2 or TRBV6-3 with TRBJ2-7; the match to TRBD2 covers 16 bases. Germline V gene sequence: CDR1 MNHEY, CDR2 SVGEGT. The CDR3 sequence is 17 residues long. J lost 3 bases, V lost 6 bases, and 8 bases had no gene match. This CDR3 reads CASSQGTSGRGYYEQYF. The DNA for the CDR3 is TGTGCCAGCAGCCAAGGGACTAGCGGGAGGGGATACTACGAGCAGTACTTC.

CDR3 bases: TGTGCCAGCAGCTACGGTCTGAGGTCGGGAATTGCATACGAGCAGTACTTC. Translating it yields CASSYGLRSGIAYEQYF. The J gene is TRBJ2-7, the V gene TRBV7-8, with D perhaps matching TRBD2 (5 bases). The germline V gene has CDR1 SGHVS and CDR2 FQNEAQ. Trimming took 4 bases from V and 4 from J, leaving 23 bases between them. The CDR3 consists of 17 residues.

The chain uses TRBV5-6 and TRBJ1-3, with 8 nucleotides matching TRBD1. The CDR3 contains 13 residues. V trimming: 3 bases; J trimming: 7 bases; junction bases outside the gene matches: 3. From germline, CDR1 is SGHDT and CDR2 YYEEEE. The CDR3 bases are TGTGCCAGCAGCTGGACAGGGACCAACACCATATATTTT. Translation: CASSWTGTNTIYF.

The rearrangement joins TRBV2 to TRBJ2-7; D may be TRBD1 (6 bases). This CDR3 spans 16 amino acids. V was pared by 3 bases and J by 0 bases, with 15 bases between. In germline, CDR1 is SNHLY, CDR2 FYNNEI. CDR3 DNA: TGTGCCAGCAGTGATAATCGGGACACCGTCTCCTACGAGCAGTACTTC. Translation gives CASSDNRDTVSYEQYF. Supplemented by reference TRBV2 and TRBJ2-7, the full variable domain reads EPEVTQTPSHQVTQMGQEVILRCVPISNHLYFYWYRQILGQKVEFLVSFYNNEISEKSEIFDDQFSVERPDGSNFTLKIRSTKLEDSAMYFCASSDNRDTVSYEQYFGPGTRLTVT.

A few counts support this clone. V is TRBV19 and J is TRBJ2-7, with unresolved D. Germline loops: CDR1 LNHDA, CDR2 SQIVND (reference sequence). The CDR3 covers 14 residues. Deletions cut 3 bases from V and 3 bases from J, with 12 bases between. The CDR3: CASSIFNRVYEQYF. The CDR3, as DNA: TGTGCCAGTAGTATTTTTAACCGCGTCTACGAGCAGTACTTC.

This sequence joins TRBV5-4 and TRBJ1-4, with a possible D match to TRBD1 (5 bases). Trimming pared 2 bases from V and 11 bases from J, leaving 16 bases between. CDR3 length: 14 residues. Germline CDR1 reads SGHNT; CDR2 reads YYREEE (reference sequence). The CDR3 region has the DNA TGTGCCAGCAGCTTTCGGCAGGGAAGTGAGAAACTGTTTTTT. Protein product: CASSFRQGSEKLFF.

About this clone itself: Other DNA sequences in this specimen translate into the identical CDR3. The V and J genes are TRBV5-1 and TRBJ2-3; 8 positions agree with TRBD1. V lost 0 bases and J lost 4; bases outside the gene matches: 1. CDR1 is SGHRS, CDR2 YFSETQ, per germline. The CDR3 spans 14 residues. The CDR3 DNA reads TGCGCCAGCAGCTTGGGACAGGGGCCAGATACGCAGTATTTT. As protein: CASSLGQGPDTQYF.

The V and J genes are TRBV7-9 and TRBJ1-1, with D possibly being TRBD1 (5 bases). The CDR3 extends over 13 amino acids. V was shortened by 5 bases and J by 8 bases, with 15 bases between the two germline ends. Per the germline V gene, CDR1 is SEHNR and CDR2 is FQNEAQ (reference sequence). The CDR3, as DNA: TGTGCCAGCAGCAATTCCAGGGCCCCCGAAGCTTTCTTT. Protein: CASSNSRAPEAFF. The whole variable domain, filled in from reference TRBV7-9 and TRBJ1-1, reads DTGVSQNPRHKITKRGQNVTFRCDPISEHNRLYWYRQTLGQGPEFLTYFQNEAQLEKSRLLSDRFSAERPKGSFSTLEIQRTEQGDSAMYLCASSNSRAPEAFFGQGTRLTVV.

CDR3 region: CASTGTRRNEQFF. Written as DNA, the CDR3 is TGTGCCAGCACCGGGACTAGGAGGAATGAGCAGTTCTTC. The chain uses TRBV2 and TRBJ2-1; 8 bases match TRBD2. Unmatched junction bases numbered 6, after V lost 7 bases and J lost 7 bases. The germline V gene encodes CDR1 SNHLY and CDR2 FYNNEI. This CDR3 is built from 13 residues. Combining the CDR3 with reference TRBV2 and TRBJ2-1 gives the whole variable domain EPEVTQTPSHQVTQMGQEVILRCVPISNHLYFYWYRQILGQKVEFLVSFYNNEISEKSEIFDDQFSVERPDGSNFTLKIRSTKLEDSAMYFCASTGTRRNEQFFGPGTRLTVL.

The chain carries TRBV7-9 and TRBJ2-4; maybe TRBD2 (6 bases). CDR3 size: 18 residues. Trimming pared 5 bases from V and 0 bases from J, leaving 20 bases between. Germline V lookup: CDR1 SEHNR, CDR2 FQNEAQ (reference sequence). The CDR3 DNA reads TGTGCCAGCAGCGTTAGCGGTCTAGCCCTGCTAGCCAAAAACATTCAGTACTTC. The encoded protein is CASSVSGLALLAKNIQYF. Full variable domain (rest looked up from reference TRBV7-9 and TRBJ2-4): DTGVSQNPRHKITKRGQNVTFRCDPISEHNRLYWYRQTLGQGPEFLTYFQNEAQLEKSRLLSDRFSAERPKGSFSTLEIQRTEQGDSAMYLCASSVSGLALLAKNIQYFGAGTRLSVL.

The chain links TRBV28 to TRBJ1-1; a possible D gene is TRBD1 (5 bases). This CDR3 spans 12 amino acids. The germline gives CDR1 MDHEN, CDR2 SYDVKM. The germline V and J ends were trimmed by 7 bases and 1 base, with 7 bases remaining between them. The CDR3 region is CASNGGNTEAFF. CDR3 nucleotide sequence: TGTGCCAGCAACGGGGGGAACACTGAAGCTTTCTTT.

This clone was picked up a small number of times. J is TRBJ2-7 and V is TRBV11-2; TRBD1 aligns across 10 bases. The J segment lost 3 bases and the V segment lost 0 bases, leaving 2 bases of the junction unmatched. The germline CDR1 and CDR2 sequences are SGHAT and FQNNGV. The CDR3 totals 15 residues. This CDR3 reads CASSLDWTGGYEQYF. Here the CDR3 DNA reads TGTGCCAGCAGCTTAGATTGGACAGGGGGCTACGAGCAGTACTTC.

The chain carries TRBV5-1 and TRBJ1-6, with D possibly TRBD1 on 6 matching bases. V was cut by 4 bases and J by 5 bases, with 13 bases left in between. CDR3 length equals 15 residues. CDR1 is SGHRS and CDR2 is YFSETQ in the germline V gene. Here the CDR3 DNA reads TGCGCCAGCAGCAGAAACCGGGACAATAATTCACCCCTCCACTTT. Its protein is CASSRNRDNNSPLHF.

The chain carries TRBV23-1 and TRBJ1-4, with D unclear. TRBV23-1 is known as an ORF, though its function is uncertain. The CDR3 extends over 13 amino acids. The CDR3 DNA follows: TGCGTCAGGTGGGGAGCCTTGAATGAAAAACTGTTTTTT. As protein: CVRWGALNEKLFF.

This clone has only one observation. This chain links TRBV29-1 with TRBJ1-1, with unresolved D. Between the trimmed V and J ends, which lost 0 bases and 7 bases, there was a span of 9 bases. CDR1 and CDR2 from the germline V gene are SQVTM and ANQGSEA. This CDR3 region has 12 residues. The CDR3 DNA follows: TGCAGCGTTGAAGATCTCGGTATTGAAGCTTTCTTT. It codes for CSVEDLGIEAFF.

This clone was seen more than once but under ten times. The chain couples TRBV2 to TRBJ1-1, with unresolved D. The CDR3 runs 11 residues. V was trimmed by 3 bases and J by 9 bases, leaving 8 bases between them. Per germline, CDR1 SNHLY and CDR2 FYNNEI. CDR3: CASSDQFQAFF. The CDR3 coding sequence is TGTGCCAGCAGTGATCAGTTTCAAGCTTTCTTT.

Turning to this clone: Other DNA sequences in this specimen translate into the identical CDR3. The rearrangement links TRBV12-3 or TRBV12-4 to TRBJ2-7; D might be TRBD1 (6 bases). The CDR3 is 12 amino acids. V was pared by 5 bases and J by 4 bases, with 9 bases between. The CDR3 bases are TGTGCCAGCAGTCCCCAGGGGTACGAGCAGTACTTC. Residues: CASSPQGYEQYF.

The chain uses TRBV2 and TRBJ1-4; 8 bases fit TRBD1. In germline, CDR1 is SNHLY, CDR2 FYNNEI. The CDR3 runs to 15 residues. The ends lost 6 bases at V and 3 bases at J; junction bases unmatched: 6. CDR3 DNA sequence: TGTGCCAGCAGAGGACAGGGCGCGGCTAATGAAAAACTGTTTTTT. Translated, it gives CASRGQGAANEKLFF.

This sequence joins TRBV9 and TRBJ1-1; D not certain. The length of the CDR3 is 13 residues. Germline V gives CDR1 SGDLS, CDR2 YYNGEE. Trimming left V 3 bases short and J 4 bases short, with 10 bases between. The CDR3 sequence is CASSADTRTEAFF. As DNA, the CDR3 is TGTGCCAGCAGCGCCGATACTCGCACTGAAGCTTTCTTT. Based on the CDR3 plus reference TRBV9 and TRBJ1-1, the full variable domain is DSGVTQTPKHLITATGQRVTLRCSPRSGDLSVYWYQQSLDQGLQFLIQYYNGEERAKGNILERFSAQQFPDLHSELNLSSLELGDSALYFCASSADTRTEAFFGQGTRLTVV.

This chain joins TRBV9 and TRBJ1-6, with D unclear. The CDR3 length is 15 residues. Germline values: CDR1 SGDLS, CDR2 YYNGEE. The V and J ends lost 0 bases and 4 bases respectively, with 8 bases between them. CDR3 coding DNA: TGTGCCAGCAGCGTAGAAGGACTTTATAATTCACCCCTCCACTTT. It codes for CASSVEGLYNSPLHF.

In this sample, this clone turned up a few times. This chain uses TRBV7-2 with TRBJ1-2; the D gene is possibly TRBD1 (5 bases). The CDR3 runs 16 residues. CDR1 is SGHTA and CDR2 is FQGNSA in the germline V gene. V lost 2 bases to trimming and J lost 3 bases, with 16 bases between them. CDR3 residues: CASSLSPGGVDYGYTF. The CDR3 DNA sequence: TGTGCCAGCAGCTTATCCCCGGGGGGTGTCGACTATGGCTACACCTTC.

J is TRBJ1-4 and V is TRBV12-3 or TRBV12-4; the match to TRBD1 covers 8 bases. This CDR3 spans 13 amino acids. Trimming took 6 bases from V and 10 from J; bases not matched to a gene: 7. The DNA of the CDR3 is TGTGCCAGCAGCTCGACAACAGGGGGAAAACTGTTTTTT. This gives the protein CASSSTTGGKLFF.

The chain has TRBV19 and TRBJ2-2; 7 positions match TRBD1. J gave up 4 bases and V 4 bases, and 3 bases lay outside the gene matches. The CDR3 consists of 14 residues. Germline CDR1 is LNHDA and CDR2 is SQIVND (reference sequence). DNA of the CDR3: TGTGCCAGTAGTAACAGGGGAATCACCGGGGAGCTGTTTTTT. Amino acid sequence: CASSNRGITGELFF. The full variable domain, completed using reference TRBV19 and TRBJ2-2, is DGGITQSPKYLFRKEGQNVTLSCEQNLNHDAMYWYRQDPGQGLRLIYYSQIVNDFQKGDIAEGYSVSREKKESFPLTVTSAQKNPTAFYLCASSNRGITGELFFGEGSRLTVL.